The 20 T cell receptor beta chains presented below share a single source sample, sequenced in a study of cytomegalovirus exposure and HLA in healthy donors. The primer mix had 60 Vbeta and 13 Jbeta primers. The assay was immunoSEQ multiplex PCR, and TCRdb's table has in-frame clones only and misses some. The sample has 250,000 to 350,000 clones; approximately 90% are singletons. The sequencing input was PBMCs. The receptors were gathered from a woman aged 18-30 years in good health and CMV-seronegative.

This clone occurred once. The rearrangement joins TRBV18 to TRBJ2-7; 7 nucleotides line up with TRBD2. Germline V gene sequence: CDR1 KGHSH, CDR2 LQKENI. The CDR3 consists of 16 residues. The trim removed 0 bases at V and 7 bases at J, leaving 12 bases unmatched. The CDR3 DNA follows: TGTGCCAGCTCACCACCGTACCGGGCTCAGGGAGGGGAGCAGTACTTC. Translated: CASSPPYRAQGGEQYF.

This clone showed up just a few times. The chain has TRBV27 and TRBJ2-1; D possibly corresponds to TRBD1 (6 bases). The CDR3 sequence is 13 residues long. The ends were cut back, 6 bases at V and 4 bases at J, with 10 bases in the middle. CDR1 MNHEY and CDR2 SMNVEV come from the germline V gene (reference sequence). This CDR3 reads CASRGGRYNEQFF. In DNA form, the CDR3 reads TGTGCCAGCAGAGGGGGTCGGTACAATGAGCAGTTCTTC.

The genes are TRBV4-2 and TRBJ2-2, with 11 nucleotides matching TRBD2. The V gene end was trimmed by 0 bases and the J gene end by 6 bases; junction bases not matched to a gene: 3. Germline assignment: CDR1 LGHNA and CDR2 YNFKEQ. There are 16 residues in the CDR3. This CDR3 reads CASSQDLLAGAGELFF. The CDR3 nucleotides are TGTGCCAGCAGCCAAGATCTACTAGCGGGGGCCGGGGAGCTGTTTTTT.

This clone was counted between two and nine times. CDR3 in amino acids: CASSDGQGLSPLHF. Here the CDR3 DNA reads TGTGCCAGTAGTGACGGACAGGGACTCTCACCCCTCCACTTT. The chain is built from TRBV19 and TRBJ1-6, with 8 bases fitting TRBD1. CDR1 LNHDA and CDR2 SQIVND come from the germline V gene (reference sequence). The CDR3 runs 14 residues. J was trimmed by 10 bases and V by 5 bases; bases with no gene match: 7.

This chain connects TRBV9 to TRBJ2-5, with TRBD2 matching 15 bases. Germline V gene lookup returns CDR1 SGDLS and CDR2 YYNGEE. With 4 bases clipped from V and 4 bases from J, the junction kept 5 bases outside the gene matches. The CDR3 length is 16 residues. In nucleotides, the CDR3 is TGTGCCAGCAGCTTGGGACTAGCGGGGGGTGGAGAGACCCAGTACTTC. Its protein product is CASSLGLAGGGETQYF.

The chain employs TRBV7-9 and TRBJ2-1; 9 nucleotides agree with TRBD2. Trimming removed 8 bases from V and 1 base from J; junction bases left unmatched: 3. From germline, CDR1 is SEHNR and CDR2 FQNEAQ (reference sequence). The CDR3 runs 14 residues. The CDR3 nucleotides read TGTGCCAGCCGCGGGGGGGCATCCTACAATGAGCAGTTCTTC. Protein sequence: CASRGGASYNEQFF.

This clone was seen only once. In DNA, the CDR3 is TGTGCCAGCAGTTCGTTGGCATCGTCTGGGGCCAACGTCCTGACTTTC. It encodes CASSSLASSGANVLTF. The chain is built from TRBV27 and TRBJ2-6, with D unresolved. Germline lookup yields CDR1 MNHEY and CDR2 SMNVEV (reference sequence). Trimming cost V 4 bases and J 1 base, with 11 bases left between them. The CDR3 has 16 amino acids.

For this clone: Distinct nucleotide sequences in the sample also encode this CDR3. The chain uses TRBV20-1 and TRBJ2-7, with D hard to call. This CDR3 has 11 residues. V lost 5 bases to trimming and J lost 0 bases, with 5 bases between them. The germline V gene has CDR1 DFQATT and CDR2 SNEGSKA (reference sequence). CDR3 nucleotide sequence: TGCAGTGCTCGGAGCTCCTACGAGCAGTACTTC. Translation gives CSARSSYEQYF.

This chain connects TRBV4-1 to TRBJ2-7; maybe TRBD2 (6 bases). CDR1 MGHRA and CDR2 YSYEKL come from the germline V gene. V was trimmed by 3 bases and J by 3 bases, leaving 9 bases between them. The CDR3 loop spans 13 amino acids. The CDR3 here is CASSQGLFYEQYF. The CDR3 coding sequence is TGCGCCAGCAGCCAGGGACTCTTCTACGAGCAGTACTTC.

The chain carries TRBV10-3 and TRBJ2-2; 10 bases are a match to TRBD1. The V segment lost 7 bases and the J segment 1 base; nucleotides outside the gene matches: 3. CDR3 length: 15 residues. CDR1 and CDR2 from the germline V gene are ENHRY and SYGVKD. This CDR3 is CAITRDRGNTGELFF. The CDR3 DNA sequence: TGTGCCATCACTCGGGACAGGGGGAACACCGGGGAGCTGTTTTTT.

V is TRBV18 and J is TRBJ1-1; 7 positions agree with TRBD1. This CDR3 contains 15 residues. V shed 3 bases and J 3 bases; nucleotides not matched to a gene: 7. In germline, CDR1 is KGHSH, CDR2 LQKENI. The CDR3 DNA sequence: TGTGCCAGCTCACCGAGGACAGGCGGAGACACTGAAGCTTTCTTT. Amino acid sequence: CASSPRTGGDTEAFF.

The rearrangement links TRBV9 to TRBJ1-1, with no clear D. Germline lookup yields CDR1 SGDLS and CDR2 YYNGEE. V was clipped by 0 bases and J by 11 bases, with 14 bases between them. The CDR3 runs 13 residues. CDR3 amino acids: CASSVAEGRMAFF. CDR3 in DNA: TGTGCCAGCAGCGTAGCCGAGGGAAGAATGGCTTTCTTT.

The chain joins TRBV2 to TRBJ2-1; no firm D call. Germline CDR1 is SNHLY and CDR2 is FYNNEI. V gave up 7 bases and J gave up 4 bases, with 11 bases separating them. The CDR3 is made up of 13 amino acids. The DNA for the CDR3 is TGTGCCAGCACGGGTTGGCCGTACAATGAGCAGTTCTTC. It translates to CASTGWPYNEQFF.

This chain links TRBV19 with TRBJ1-1; 9 bases line up with TRBD1. Germline loops: CDR1 LNHDA, CDR2 SQIVND (reference sequence). V was clipped by 1 base and J by 8 bases; unmatched bases: 8. The CDR3 is made up of 15 amino acids. The CDR3 region is CASSIGGTGGAEAFF. Written as DNA, the CDR3 is TGTGCCAGTAGTATAGGGGGAACAGGGGGCGCCGAAGCTTTCTTT. The full variable domain, completed using reference TRBV19 and TRBJ1-1, is DGGITQSPKYLFRKEGQNVTLSCEQNLNHDAMYWYRQDPGQGLRLIYYSQIVNDFQKGDIAEGYSVSREKKESFPLTVTSAQKNPTAFYLCASSIGGTGGAEAFFGQGTRLTVV.

The V and J genes are TRBV7-9 and TRBJ2-4; 7 bases match TRBD2. The CDR3 loop spans 16 amino acids. The J segment lost 8 bases and the V segment lost 4 bases, leaving 14 bases of the junction unmatched. The germline gives CDR1 SEHNR, CDR2 FQNEAQ (reference sequence). This CDR3 reads CASSSGGTLDEDIQYF. CDR3 bases: TGTGCCAGCAGCTCCGGGGGGACTTTGGACGAGGACATTCAGTACTTC.

The chain couples TRBV7-2 to TRBJ2-7, with 7 bases identical to TRBD1. Germline assignment: CDR1 SGHTA and CDR2 FQGNSA. This CDR3 spans 16 amino acids. Trimming removed 4 bases from V and 0 bases from J; junction bases left unmatched: 9. The CDR3 DNA follows: TGTGCCAGCAGCTCCCGAGGGGGCTTGAGCTCCTACGAGCAGTACTTC. It encodes CASSSRGGLSSYEQYF.

This chain joins TRBV14 and TRBJ2-1; TRBD2 matches 8 bases. Germline values: CDR1 SGHDN, CDR2 FVKESK. The ends lost 6 bases at V and 8 bases at J; junction bases unmatched: 12. This CDR3 has 15 amino acids. The CDR3 nucleotides are TGTGCCAGCAGGGGCTCCGGACTAGCAATCGATGAGCAGTTCTTC. It translates to CASRGSGLAIDEQFF.

The chain is built from TRBV2 and TRBJ2-5, with D maybe TRBD2 (6 bases). V lost 8 bases, J lost 2 bases, and 9 bases lay in between. The germline V gene has CDR1 SNHLY and CDR2 FYNNEI. The CDR3 is made up of 12 amino acids. The DNA for the CDR3 is TGTGCCAGCTTTGGGGGGCAAGAGACCCAGTACTTC. Translated: CASFGGQETQYF. The variable domain in full, completed from reference TRBV2 and TRBJ2-5, reads EPEVTQTPSHQVTQMGQEVILRCVPISNHLYFYWYRQILGQKVEFLVSFYNNEISEKSEIFDDQFSVERPDGSNFTLKIRSTKLEDSAMYFCASFGGQETQYFGPGTRLLVL.

The rearrangement links TRBV27 to TRBJ1-5; 9 bases agree with TRBD1. V lost 6 bases to trimming and J lost 7 bases; unmatched junction nucleotides: 4. CDR3 size: 13 residues. The germline V gene encodes CDR1 MNHEY and CDR2 SMNVEV (reference sequence). The CDR3 nucleotides read TGTGCCAGCAGCTGGGACAGGGACCAGCCCCAGCATTTT. This translates into CASSWDRDQPQHF.

V usage is TRBV19 and J usage is TRBJ2-7; D not resolved. Germline CDR1 reads LNHDA; CDR2 reads SQIVND (reference sequence). The CDR3 runs 13 residues. Trimming cost V 3 bases and J 3 bases, with 9 bases left between them. DNA of the CDR3: TGTGCCAGTAGTATGAGTCTAGACTACGAGCAGTACTTC. Translating gives CASSMSLDYEQYF.